This T cell receptor (beta chain) was sequenced for a study of blood T cell repertoires in COVID-19. Whole-study context: Some COVID-19 samples were acute and others convalescent; all came from the United States, Italy and Spain.

Per the authors' pipeline: Amplified reference gene primers provided the basis for estimating nucleated cell counts. Repertoires were generated with immunoSEQ multiplex PCR, while TCRdb's copy carries only in-frame clones and drops some. That table is the source of V, J and clone size, and D and trimming were worked out from the DNA. The data contain tens of thousands of clones, around 87% of them singletons. V lost 11 bases, J lost 3 bases, and 22 bases lay in between. Germline V gene data show CDR1 as MNHEY and CDR2 as SMNVEV (reference sequence). This CDR3 contains 15 residues. The chain links TRBV27 to TRBJ1-1; D perhaps matches TRBD1 (6 bases). This TCR was recovered from an elderly man with active or convalescent COVID-19. Input material: peripheral blood. CDR3 nucleotides: TGTGCCGTCTCGAGCTACAGGGTGGTCGACACTGAAGCTTTCTTT. As protein: CAVSSYRVVDTEAFF.